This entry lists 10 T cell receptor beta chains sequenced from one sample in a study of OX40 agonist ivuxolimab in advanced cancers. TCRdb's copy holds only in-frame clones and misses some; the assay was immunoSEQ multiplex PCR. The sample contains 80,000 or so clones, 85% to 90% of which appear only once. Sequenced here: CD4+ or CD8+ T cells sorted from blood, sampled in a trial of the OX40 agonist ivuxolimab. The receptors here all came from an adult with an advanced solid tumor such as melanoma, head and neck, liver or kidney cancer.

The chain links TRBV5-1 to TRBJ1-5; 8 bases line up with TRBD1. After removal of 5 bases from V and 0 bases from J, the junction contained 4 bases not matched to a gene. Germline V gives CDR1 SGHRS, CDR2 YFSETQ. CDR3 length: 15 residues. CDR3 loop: CASSSTGDSNQPQHF. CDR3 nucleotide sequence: TGCGCCAGCAGTTCGACAGGGGATAGCAATCAGCCCCAGCATTTT.

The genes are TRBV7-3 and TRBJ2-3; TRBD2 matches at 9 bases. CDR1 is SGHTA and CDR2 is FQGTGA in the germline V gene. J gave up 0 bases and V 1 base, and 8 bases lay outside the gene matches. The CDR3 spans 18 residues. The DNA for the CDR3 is TGTGCCAGCAGCTTAAAAGGCCTAGCGGGGCCCAGCACAGATACGCAGTATTTT. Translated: CASSLKGLAGPSTDTQYF.

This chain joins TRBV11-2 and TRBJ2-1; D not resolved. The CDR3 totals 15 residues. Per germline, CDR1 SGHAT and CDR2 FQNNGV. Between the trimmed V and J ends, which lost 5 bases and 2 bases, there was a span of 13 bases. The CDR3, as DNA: TGTGCCAGCAGCCTACACCACCCCGCCTACAATGAGCAGTTCTTC. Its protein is CASSLHHPAYNEQFF.

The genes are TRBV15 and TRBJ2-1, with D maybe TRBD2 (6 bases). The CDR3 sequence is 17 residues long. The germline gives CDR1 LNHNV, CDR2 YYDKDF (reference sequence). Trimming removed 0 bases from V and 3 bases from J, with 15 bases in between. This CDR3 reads CATSRDLGSGFYNEQFF. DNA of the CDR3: TGTGCCACCAGCAGAGATCTCGGGAGCGGCTTCTACAATGAGCAGTTCTTC.

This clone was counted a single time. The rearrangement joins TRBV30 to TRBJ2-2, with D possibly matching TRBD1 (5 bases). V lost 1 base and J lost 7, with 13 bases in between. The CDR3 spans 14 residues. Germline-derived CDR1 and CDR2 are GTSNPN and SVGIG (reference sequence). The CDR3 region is CAWSGYKGIGELFF. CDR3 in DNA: TGTGCCTGGAGTGGCTATAAGGGGATCGGGGAGCTGTTTTTT. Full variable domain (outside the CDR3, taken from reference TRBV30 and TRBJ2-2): SQTIHQWPATLVQPVGSPLSLECTVEGTSNPNLYWYRQAAGRGLQLLFYSVGIGQISSEVPQNLSASRPQDRQFILSSKKLLLSDSGFYLCAWSGYKGIGELFFGEGSRLTVL.

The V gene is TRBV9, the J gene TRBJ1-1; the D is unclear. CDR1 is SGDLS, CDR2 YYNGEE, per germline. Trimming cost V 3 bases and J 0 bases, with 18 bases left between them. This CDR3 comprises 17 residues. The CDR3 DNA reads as TGTGCCAGCAGCGCTCCTACTTACAACGGCATGAACACTGAAGCTTTCTTT. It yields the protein CASSAPTYNGMNTEAFF.

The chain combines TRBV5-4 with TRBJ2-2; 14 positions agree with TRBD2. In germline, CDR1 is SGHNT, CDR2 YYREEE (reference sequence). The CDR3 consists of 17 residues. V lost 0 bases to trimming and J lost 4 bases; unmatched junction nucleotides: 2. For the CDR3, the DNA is TGTGCCAGCAGCTTGGGGGGACTAGCGGGAGTCACCGGGGAGCTGTTTTTT. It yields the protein CASSLGGLAGVTGELFF. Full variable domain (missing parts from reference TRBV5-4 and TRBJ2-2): ETGVTQSPTHLIKTRGQQVTLRCSSQSGHNTVSWYQQALGQGPQFIFQYYREEENGRGNFPPRFSGLQFPNYSSELNVNALELDDSALYLCASSLGGLAGVTGELFFGEGSRLTVL.

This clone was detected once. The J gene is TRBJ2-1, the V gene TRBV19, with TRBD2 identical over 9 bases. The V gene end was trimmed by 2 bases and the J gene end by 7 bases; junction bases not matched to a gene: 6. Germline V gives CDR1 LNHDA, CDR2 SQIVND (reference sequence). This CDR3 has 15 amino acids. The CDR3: CASSIMAGGVNEQFF. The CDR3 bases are TGTGCCAGTAGTATAATGGCGGGGGGGGTGAATGAGCAGTTCTTC.

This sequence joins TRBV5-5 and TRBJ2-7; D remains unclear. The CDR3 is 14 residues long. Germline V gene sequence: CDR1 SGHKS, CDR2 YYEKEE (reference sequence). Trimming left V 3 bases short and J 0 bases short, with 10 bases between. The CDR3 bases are TGTGCCAGCAGCTGGACGGAGTTCTCCTACGAGCAGTACTTC. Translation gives CASSWTEFSYEQYF.

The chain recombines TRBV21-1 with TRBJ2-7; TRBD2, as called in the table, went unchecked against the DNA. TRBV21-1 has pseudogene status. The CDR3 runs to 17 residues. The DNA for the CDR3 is TGTGCCAGCAGCCCCCCAAGGAGGGGCCCTTTCGCCTACGAGCAGTACTTC. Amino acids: CASSPPRRGPFAYEQYF.